The 6 T cell receptor beta chains below come from one sample, sequenced in a study of T cell changes during pregnancy in multiple sclerosis (dated by TCRdb to the late 2010s). Libraries were constructed by the immunoSEQ multiplex PCR assay. The source is immuneACCESS, and TCRdb retained only in-frame sequences with V and J called. Part of the clones is not carried over; for the studies checked, unresolved V genes explain less than half of this, and the remainder is unexplained. In all, the sample holds roughly 49,000 clones, and just under 95% of those were seen once. The top ten clones comprise 3.9% of the sample. Sequenced here: CD8+ T cells from peripheral blood mononuclear cells, sampled after pregnancy. The receptor source for this set is a female donor with multiple sclerosis, enrolled in a pregnancy study.

The chain carries TRBV27 and TRBJ2-7; 9 nucleotides line up with TRBD2. J lost 4 bases, V lost 2 bases, and 12 bases had no gene match. The CDR3 loop spans 17 amino acids. Per the germline V gene, CDR1 is MNHEY and CDR2 is SMNVEV (reference sequence). For the CDR3, the DNA is TGTGCCAGCAGTTTAGCGGGAGGGCCCCGCACTTCATACGAGCAGTACTTC. It specifies CASSLAGGPRTSYEQYF.

J is TRBJ2-5 and V is TRBV4-1; no clear D gene. Germline V CDR1 and CDR2: MGHRA, YSYEKL. The CDR3 runs 14 residues. V was clipped by 2 bases and J by 2 bases, with 9 bases between them. The CDR3 spells CASSQIPQQETQYF. CDR3 DNA: TGCGCCAGCAGCCAAATTCCACAGCAAGAGACCCAGTACTTC.

A single count supports this clone. The CDR3 loop reads CASSSLDDRSYNEQFF. The CDR3 region has the DNA TGCGCCAGCAGCTCCCTAGACGACAGATCCTACAATGAGCAGTTCTTC. The gene calls are TRBV5-1 and TRBJ2-1, with TRBD1 as a possible D gene (5 bases). CDR3 length equals 16 residues. The germline V and J ends were trimmed by 3 bases and 1 base, with 14 bases remaining between them. Germline V lookup: CDR1 SGHRS, CDR2 YFSETQ.

This clone showed up just once. DNA for the CDR3: TGTGCCAGCAGCGTAGGAGGGGGGGGGTACGGCGTGTACGAGCAGTACTTC. This gives the protein CASSVGGGGYGVYEQYF. The J gene is TRBJ2-7, the V gene TRBV9, with D perhaps TRBD2 (7 bases). The CDR3 extends over 17 amino acids. The V gene lost 0 bases and the J gene lost 4 bases, with 20 bases spanning the gap. Per germline, CDR1 SGDLS and CDR2 YYNGEE.

The chain recombines TRBV27 with TRBJ2-1; TRBD1 might be the D (8 bases). The germline V and J ends were trimmed by 5 bases and 5 bases, with 22 bases remaining between them. This CDR3 has 17 residues. Germline CDR1 MNHEY, CDR2 SMNVEV (reference sequence). The CDR3 DNA sequence: TGTGCCAGCAGTCTCCCCGGGGGGACAGGTTGGAACAATGAGCAGTTCTTC. This encodes CASSLPGGTGWNNEQFF.

The CDR3 reads CAWSGVSSYEQYF. CDR3 DNA: TGTGCCTGGAGCGGGGTTTCCTCCTACGAGCAGTACTTC. The chain recombines TRBV30 with TRBJ2-7; D perhaps matches TRBD2 (5 bases). Trimming left V 3 bases short and J 0 bases short, with 9 bases between. The CDR3 length is 13 residues. Germline assignment: CDR1 GTSNPN and CDR2 SVGIG (reference sequence). Variable domain in full (rest from reference TRBV30 and TRBJ2-7): SQTIHQWPATLVQPVGSPLSLECTVEGTSNPNLYWYRQAAGRGLQLLFYSVGIGQISSEVPQNLSASRPQDRQFILSSKKLLLSDSGFYLCAWSGVSSYEQYFGPGTRLTVT.